This T cell receptor (beta chain) was captured in a study of blood T cell repertoires in COVID-19. Germline loops: CDR1 SGHRS, CDR2 YFSETQ. CDR3 length: 17 residues. The V end was cut by 0 bases, the J end by 4 bases, with 14 bases between. The Seattle patients joined while their infection was active and were tracked longitudinally afterward. The protocol was immunoSEQ multiplex PCR, while the TCRdb copy is restricted to in-frame clones and leaves out a portion. In the table there are 300,000 to 450,000 clones, 80% to 90% of which are singletons. J is TRBJ2-6 and V is TRBV5-1; maybe TRBD2 (5 bases). The TCR comes from a woman aged 30 to 39 with COVID-19, enrolled during active disease. The source material was peripheral blood. This CDR3 is CASSLEVGNLGANVLTF. Written as DNA, the CDR3 is TGCGCCAGCAGCTTGGAGGTCGGGAACTTGGGGGCCAACGTCCTGACTTTC.